This is a list of T cell receptor beta chains from one sample in a study of CD8+ T cells in alopecia areata. Measured with immunoSEQ multiplex PCR; TCRdb has only the in-frame clones, and not every one. The sample yields around 100,000 clones, around 50% seen once. The sequenced sample consisted of CD4+ T cells sorted from blood. These receptors were taken from a human donor in good health. Both conserved end residues are part of each CDR3. Fields, in order: clone size, D gene, V gene, J gene, CDR3 DNA, CDR3 protein. A D gene is named only where the DNA matches it firmly. Clone size is shown for a subset of rows, as once, few, many or a class of expanded clone.

-	-	TRBV5-1	TRBJ1-1	TGCGCCAGCAGCTTGAACCTGAACACTGAAGCTTTCTTT	CASSLNLNTEAFF
-	-	TRBV5-1	TRBJ2-7	TGCGCCAGCAGCTCGTCGACAGAAGAGCAGTACTTC	CASSSSTEEQYF
-	TRBD1	TRBV2	TRBJ1-1	TGTGCCAGCAGATGGACAGGGAACACTGAAGCTTTCTTT	CASRWTGNTEAFF
-	-	TRBV5-1	TRBJ1-3	TGCGCCAGCAGGACATCTATCTCTGGAAACACCATATATTTT	CASRTSISGNTIYF
-	-	TRBV4-2	TRBJ2-6	TGTGCCAGCAGCCCGGACGATTCAAGCTCTGGGGCCAACGTCCTGACTTTC	CASSPDDSSSGANVLTF
-	-	TRBV5-4	TRBJ1-2	TGTGCCAGCAGCTTGGGACAGGCTGGCTATGGCTACACCTTC	CASSLGQAGYGYTF
-	-	TRBV20-1	TRBJ1-4	TGCAGTGCTTTTGCGTGGGAAAAACTGTTTTTT	CSAFAWEKLFF
few	-	TRBV7-2	TRBJ2-3	TGTGCCAGCAGCCTCCGGGGTTCCGCAGATACGCAGTATTTT	CASSLRGSADTQYF
-	-	TRBV30	TRBJ1-4	TGTGCCTGGAGCACTGGGACATCAACTAATGAAAAACTGTTTTTT	CAWSTGTSTNEKLFF
-	-	TRBV5-1	TRBJ2-5	TGCGCCAGCAGTCGATGGGACTTTCTGCAAGAGACCCAGTACTTC	CASSRWDFLQETQYF
-	TRBD1	TRBV28	TRBJ2-7	TGTGCCAGCAGTTCTGGACAGGGCTACGAGCAGTACTTC	CASSSGQGYEQYF
-	-	TRBV15	TRBJ2-1	TGTGCCACCAGCAGAGATCCTGAGCCGGCCTACAATGAGCGGTTCTTC	CATSRDPEPAYNERFF